Detailed here is one T cell receptor beta chain. This clone was seen a few times. Its antigen is still unknown. The sample holds no much larger clone one base away, and base qualities are not on file. The method behind the library was the immunoSEQ multiplex PCR assay. DNA from the cultured and isolated CD4+ T cells underwent TCR beta CDR3 sequencing. In the authors' own workflow: The analysis removed non-productive TCR sequences, trimmed reads to the CDR3 region, and retained only CDR3s that were 7 or more amino acids long. Antigen-specific clonotypes were identified using the MANAFEST web app by comparison of expansion in peptide wells against reference cultures. For clones to be considered positive, expansion at FDR<0.05 versus reference and all other wells, an odds ratio above 5, and a frequency above 0.1% in two replicate wells were required. A clonotype was called cross-reactive if it was significantly expanded both in SARS-CoV-2 spike wells and in at least one common cold coronavirus spike condition. CDR3 similarity was assessed by Levenshtein distance using the stringdist R package, and unrooted trees were constructed with ape in R 3.6.1. In TCRdb, the immuneACCESS table is reduced to in-frame sequences with V and J assigned. These tables do not hold every clone; where another copy was compared, an unresolved V gene accounts for under half, and the others remain unexplained. That table supplies the V and J calls and clone size; D and trimming were determined from the DNA. This sample holds 20,000 to 25,000 clones; approximately 77% were observed only once. Roughly 19% of the sample rests with the top ten.

This specimen comes from a study of vaccination effects on CD4 cells after COVID-19 (dated by TCRdb to the early 2020s). General notes on the study: Each participant received two doses of an mRNA SARS-CoV-2 vaccine, either BNT162b2 or mRNA-1273. The study compared SARS-CoV-2 spike-specific CD4+ TCR repertoires before and after mRNA vaccination in COVID-19 convalescent patients and infection-naive vaccine recipients. A total of ten to eleven COVID-19 convalescent patients and a few SARS-CoV-2-naive healthy vaccine recipients were included in the full study. Cultures from other donors in the study were sequenced with the Oncomine TCR Beta short-read assay on an Illumina iSeq 100. Broader findings and caveats from the paper: Only a small number of convalescent patients were included, and no early post-infection timepoints were available, which limited the study. Among healthy vaccine recipients, nearly all vaccine-induced clones were SARS-CoV-2 mono-reactive, and just 1 of 255 was cross-reactive with common cold coronaviruses. At late post-vaccination timepoints, both infection-induced and vaccine-induced clones showed marked clonal contraction, consistent with waning T cell responses.

In the ViraFEST assay, PBMC were stimulated with viral peptide pools, and TCR sequencing was then used to find antigen-specific CD4+ T cell clonotypes based on their expansion. After more than nine days of culture, CD4+ T cells were isolated with the EasySep CD4+ T cell isolation kit. None of the healthy vaccine recipients had a prior SARS-CoV-2 infection, which was confirmed by nucleocapsid antibody tests that came back negative both before and after vaccination. Each well held some 1.9 million PBMC cultured in IMDM containing roughly 5.1% human AB serum, approximately 10 IU/ml IL-2 and gentamicin, along with around 11 ug/ml peptides. On days 3 and 7, half of the culture medium was replaced with fresh IL-2-containing medium. Unless noted otherwise, every peptide stimulation condition was cultured in triplicate wells. Using Ficoll-Paque Plus gradient centrifugation, PBMC were separated from whole blood and then either used fresh or cryopreserved at -140C. The spike proteins of SARS-CoV-2 and of the common cold coronaviruses HCoV-NL63, HCoV-OC43 and HCoV-229E were spanned by overlapping peptide pools. The QIAamp micro DNA kit was used to extract genomic DNA from the cultured CD4+ T cells.

CDR1 and CDR2, per the germline V gene, are MNHNS and SASEGT. V drops 0 bases and J drops 0 bases, leaving 12 bases in between. Its CDR3 holds 17 amino acids, cysteine through phenylalanine. Only the CDR3 DNA stays, 51 bases, in frame from base 1. Sample: CD4+ T cells from PBMCs cultured with HCoV-NL63 spike peptides, taken before COVID-19 vaccination. The cell subset or site label on this specimen signifies: HCoV-NL63 spike overlapping peptide pool stimulation. This TCR was recovered from a human donor who received a COVID-19 vaccine. Here the chain combines TRBV6-1 and TRBJ1-3, with no D gene named confidently. The nucleotide sequence is TGTGCCAGCAGTGAAGCGCATGGTGGGAGCTCTGGAAACACCATATATTTT. This encodes CASSEAHGGSSGNTIYF.